This T cell receptor (beta chain) was obtained from a study of shared clonotypes between healthy human individuals (dated by TCRdb to about 2020). Background on the whole study: A couple of women and a few men aged 18 to 49 years were included in the cohort. Per donor, three plates each were used for CD4 naive and CD4 memory, two for CD8 naive, and one for CD8 memory. The study deeply sequenced blood TCR repertoires of several healthy adults to estimate repertoire size and the extent of clonotype sharing between individuals. Different laboratories and diverse techniques were used to prepare libraries and sequence TCR repertoires, to increase sequencing depth and limit assay-specific biases. Each donor's leukapheresis produced roughly between roughly 0.85 and 9.5 billion PBMCs. The full study reports these points: Rarefaction of sorted-subset datasets indicated incomplete sequencing despite the large sequencing depth. Only blood was sampled, and tissue TCR repertoires likely differ from those in blood. Compared with non-shared clonotypes, clonotypes shared by all four sorted-subset donors had higher generation probabilities. Pairwise subsampling indicated that sequencing depth was expected to affect the degree of clonotype sharing among donors. Estimated clonotype richness was generally larger for naive than for memory subsets. The genetic and exposure-history diversity represented was limited by the small number of donors. When a handful of donors were compared, the shared fraction of clonotypes was around 5% for naive CD4, roughly 3.3% for naive CD8, 2.3% for memory CD4, and less than 0.5% for memory CD8.

With regard to this clone: Its antigen is currently not known. There are no base qualities to consult, and no much larger clone falls within one base.

The CDR3 has 16 amino acids, counting the end cysteine and phenylalanine. The retained sequence is limited to the CDR3, 48 bases, with the frame set at the first base. Via the germline V gene, CDR1 is KGHSH and CDR2 LQKENI. Trimming at the junction amounts to 0 bases on V and 2 bases on J, and the germline ends lie 10 bases apart. For the CD8 naive samples, CD45RO-negative cells were positively selected for CCR7, yielding a CD45RA+CCR7+ population from which TemRA cells were excluded. The donors were healthy, HIV-negative adults who had no recently reported acute infections or vaccinations. Every donor was a Caucasian adult living in Nashville, Tennessee, USA. Blood was collected by leukapheresis, and PBMCs were isolated by Ficoll-Histopaque density gradient centrifugation and then cryopreserved in liquid nitrogen vapor phase. Analytical flow cytometry was used to check the purity and quantity of every magnetically sorted T cell population. Genomic DNA was isolated from every sorted fraction and measured by UV absorbance on a Nanodrop 2000c.

TCR CDR3 regions were amplified from genomic DNA by multiplex PCR using the deep immunoSEQ assay. For each cell subset, the extracted genomic DNA was distributed evenly across all wells of several immunoSEQ 96-well plates, and each plate served as one replicate. For sorted subsets, roughly 0.2 ug genomic DNA, equal to 30,000 to 35,000 T cell genomes, was loaded into each replicate PCR. Purified libraries were measured with a Qubit 3.0 fluorometer, size-checked on a Bioanalyzer 2100, and measured again with the KAPA Library Quantification kit. Every immunoSEQ 96-well plate was sequenced on a dedicated single-read 150-cycle Illumina NextSeq 550 flow cell. The authors' analysis ran thus. Because the immunoSEQ output included only junctional sequences and no quality scores, the filtering could not be the same as the filtering used for full-length reads. Sequences were annotated with PyIR, a Python wrapper for IgBLAST v1.9, and V/J genes and CDR3 were assigned using IMGT germline references. Reads were filtered out if the reads had weak V/J assignments (E-value above 1e-6), no CDR3, stop codons, out-of-frame junctions, or ambiguous translated residues. V3J clonotypes were defined as sequences sharing an identical inferred V gene, J gene, and CDR3 amino acid sequence. The percentage overlap between two repertoires was calculated by dividing the number of shared unique clonotypes by the size of the smaller repertoire. Richness of each repertoire was evaluated using RTK rarefaction, the Chao1 estimator, and Recon v2.1 estimates of unobserved clonotypes. Generation probabilities for all TCRbeta clonotypes obtained by the gDNA method from a handful of donors were computed using OLGA. TCRdb re-hosts the immuneACCESS table, in-frame sequences only. Its copies lack some clones; in the studies checked, an unresolved V gene accounts for under half of them, and the cause for the rest is not known. The V and J calls and clone size come from that table; D and trimming were worked out from the DNA. A total of about 1,800,000 clones appear in this sample, about 95% of them only once. Clones ranked in the top ten supply around 1.2% of the sample.

The receptor comes from a man between 18 and 35 years old in good health. The specimen sequenced was naive CD8+ T cells sorted from blood. Per the publication, the cell subset or site label means: CD45RA+CCR7+. This sequence uses TRBV18 and TRBJ2-2; confidence is insufficient to name the D gene. CDR3 reads: CASSPPEEVNTGELFF. The DNA sequence reads TGTGCCAGCTCACCACCGGAAGAGGTTAACACCGGGGAGCTGTTTTTT.